Listed below are T cell receptor beta chains from one sample, sequenced in a study of blood T cell repertoires in COVID-19. The method was immunoSEQ multiplex PCR; TCRdb's version includes in-frame clones alone and lacks a portion of them. This sample has fewer than 100,000 clones, with 75% to 85% found just once. The sample was peripheral blood. The receptors originated from a man between 65 and 80 years old with acute or convalescent COVID-19. The CDR3 runs from the conserved cysteine through the conserved F or W. The D gene is left open where the match is weak. Clone size is given for some rows only: seen once, a few or many times, or a class if the clone is expanded.

CDR3 protein | CDR3 DNA | J gene | D gene | V gene | clone size
CASSQVGAGDEKLFF | TGTGCCAGCAGCCAAGTCGGGGCAGGGGATGAAAAACTGTTTTTT | TRBJ1-4 | - | TRBV3-1/TRBV3-2 | few
CASSMMTGASTDTQYF | TGTGCCAGTAGTATGATGACAGGGGCAAGCACAGATACGCAGTATTTT | TRBJ2-3 | TRBD1 | TRBV19 | -
CASSPRQGANYGYTF | TGTGCCAGCAGTCCAAGACAGGGAGCTAACTATGGCTACACCTTC | TRBJ1-2 | TRBD1 | TRBV6-5 | -
CAISVMGQSYGYTF | TGTGCCATCAGTGTAATGGGACAGTCCTATGGCTACACCTTC | TRBJ1-2 | TRBD1 | TRBV10-3 | -
CASSYSSVQSYNEQFF | TGCGCCAGCAGCTACAGTAGCGTTCAATCCTACAATGAGCAGTTCTTC | TRBJ2-1 | - | TRBV5-1 | few
CASSQDLAGASDTQYF | TGCGCCAGCAGCCAAGATCTGGCGGGAGCTTCAGATACGCAGTATTTT | TRBJ2-3 | TRBD2 | TRBV4-3 | -
CAWSGAGGQPQHF | TGTGCCTGGAGTGGGGCAGGAGGACAGCCCCAGCATTTT | TRBJ1-5 | - | TRBV30 | -
CSVGQGGGRSDTQYF | TGCAGCGTCGGACAAGGGGGGGGAAGGTCTGATACGCAGTATTTT | TRBJ2-3 | - | TRBV29-1 | -
CASSPAAGDPHEQYF | TGTGCCAGCAGCCCCGCTGCGGGAGACCCCCACGAGCAGTACTTC | TRBJ2-7 | TRBD2 | TRBV11-3 | few
CATSRDGGFYEQYF | TGTGCCACCAGCAGAGATGGCGGCTTTTACGAGCAGTACTTC | TRBJ2-7 | - | TRBV15 | -
CASSLVPLRAGGRQETQYF | TGCGCCAGCAGCTTGGTACCCCTCCGGGCGGGAGGGCGCCAAGAGACCCAGTACTTC | TRBJ2-5 | TRBD2 | TRBV5-1 | -
CASSAPRETQYF | TGTGCCAGCAGTGCCCCGAGGGAGACCCAGTACTTC | TRBJ2-5 | - | TRBV9 | -
CASSQDLGAFTGELFF | TGTGCCAGCAGCCAAGATTTAGGAGCGTTTACCGGGGAGCTGTTTTTT | TRBJ2-2 | - | TRBV3-1/TRBV3-2 | -
CASSPFDRGNTEAFF | TGTGCCAGCAGCCCCTTCGACAGGGGGAACACTGAAGCTTTCTTT | TRBJ1-1 | TRBD1 | TRBV28 | -
CTSSHATSGRVEQFF | TGCACCAGCAGCCATGCGACTAGCGGGAGGGTTGAGCAGTTCTTC | TRBJ2-1 | - | TRBV1 | -
CASETGADTQYF | TGTGCCAGCGAAACGGGAGCAGATACGCAGTATTTT | TRBJ2-3 | - | TRBV28 | -
CASSYTGKPQHF | TGTGCCAGCAGTTACACAGGGAAGCCCCAGCATTTT | TRBJ1-5 | - | TRBV2 | -
CSASDPGLNQPQHF | TGCAGTGCTAGTGACCCAGGGCTTAATCAGCCCCAGCATTTT | TRBJ1-5 | - | TRBV20-1 | -
CSASTLVTGLYEQYF | TGCAGTGCTAGTACCCTCGTGACAGGGCTTTACGAGCAGTACTTC | TRBJ2-7 | TRBD1 | TRBV20-1 | -
CAWSVSRVGSPLHF | TGTGCCTGGAGTGTATCCAGGGTCGGATCACCCCTCCACTTT | TRBJ1-6 | - | TRBV30 | -
CASSSRTGRTEAFF | TGTGCCAGTAGTTCGCGGACAGGGAGAACTGAAGCTTTCTTT | TRBJ1-1 | TRBD1 | TRBV19 | -
CASSLYEGVNEQYF | TGTGCCAGCAGTTTATATGAGGGAGTGAACGAGCAGTACTTC | TRBJ2-7 | - | TRBV28 | -
CATGTEATQYF | TGTGCCACCGGGACAGAGGCGACCCAGTACTTC | TRBJ2-5 | TRBD1 | TRBV24-1 | -
CASSLAFGQGAKQPQHF | TGTGCCAGCAGTTTAGCTTTCGGACAGGGGGCGAAGCAGCCCCAGCATTTT | TRBJ1-5 | TRBD1 | TRBV27 | -
CASRLNEKLFF | TGCGCCAGCAGATTAAATGAAAAACTGTTTTTT | TRBJ1-4 | - | TRBV5-1 | -
CASSRRGLADTQYF | TGTGCCAGCAGCCGCAGGGGGCTTGCAGATACGCAGTATTTT | TRBJ2-3 | TRBD1 | TRBV7-6 | -
CASSPWTGGNQPQHF | TGTGCCAGCAGTCCGTGGACAGGGGGCAATCAGCCCCAGCATTTT | TRBJ1-5 | TRBD1 | TRBV28 | -
CASSSGGSTDTQYF | TGTGCCAGCAGTAGTGGAGGGAGCACAGATACGCAGTATTTT | TRBJ2-3 | - | TRBV28 | -
CSAIPAYEQYF | TGCAGTGCTATTCCAGCCTACGAGCAGTACTTC | TRBJ2-7 | - | TRBV20-1 | -
CASSQGGRTEAFF | TGTGCCAGCAGCCAAGGAGGGAGGACTGAAGCTTTCTTT | TRBJ1-1 | - | TRBV3-1/TRBV3-2 | -
CASSSQGARTDTQYF | TGTGCCAGCAGTTCTCAGGGGGCGCGGACAGATACGCAGTATTTT | TRBJ2-3 | TRBD1 | TRBV28 | few
CASSGGAASFPQSYEQYF | TGTGCCAGTAGCGGAGGGGCAGCGAGTTTCCCACAGTCCTACGAGCAGTACTTC | TRBJ2-7 | - | TRBV19 | -
CASSATFSAYNEQFF | TGTGCCAGCAGCGCGACTTTTTCTGCCTACAATGAGCAGTTCTTC | TRBJ2-1 | - | TRBV7-3 | -
CAWSVNGATNEKLFF | TGTGCCTGGAGTGTGAACGGTGCAACTAATGAAAAACTGTTTTTT | TRBJ1-4 | - | TRBV30 | -
CASRGGGPYNEQFF | TGTGCCAGCAGAGGGGGCGGACCCTACAATGAGCAGTTCTTC | TRBJ2-1 | TRBD1 | TRBV28 | -
CASSYSSGGSYNEQFF | TGTGCCAGCAGTTACTCGAGCGGGGGCTCCTACAATGAGCAGTTCTTC | TRBJ2-1 | TRBD2 | TRBV6-5 | few
CASSLRQAYNSPLHF | TGTGCCAGCAGCCTTAGACAGGCCTATAATTCACCCCTCCACTTT | TRBJ1-6 | - | TRBV5-8 | -
CASSLETGPYNEQFF | TGTGCCAGCAGCTTAGAAACAGGGCCCTACAATGAGCAGTTCTTC | TRBJ2-1 | - | TRBV7-2 | -
CASRGDGTSAYEQYF | TGTGCCAGCAGGGGGGATGGGACTAGCGCGTACGAGCAGTACTTC | TRBJ2-7 | TRBD2 | TRBV7-2 | few
CASSPSRASSGANVLTF | TGTGCCAGCTCACCAAGCAGGGCTAGCTCTGGGGCCAACGTCCTGACTTTC | TRBJ2-6 | - | TRBV18 | once
CASSSSGLAGGEQFF | TGTGCCAGCAGCTCTAGTGGCCTAGCGGGAGGTGAGCAGTTCTTC | TRBJ2-1 | TRBD2 | TRBV11-3 | -
CASSLLGATMNTEAFF | TGTGCCAGCAGCTTGTTGGGGGCGACCATGAACACTGAAGCTTTCTTT | TRBJ1-1 | - | TRBV5-5 | -
CASSVTLPAEAFF | TGTGCCAGCAGCGTGACACTGCCGGCTGAAGCTTTCTTT | TRBJ1-1 | - | TRBV5-6 | -
CASSLGTGAYQPQHF | TGCGCCAGCAGCTTGGGGACAGGGGCCTATCAGCCCCAGCATTTT | TRBJ1-5 | TRBD1 | TRBV5-1 | -
CASSSPGTDYEQYF | TGTGCCAGCAGTTCCCCCGGGACAGACTACGAGCAGTACTTC | TRBJ2-7 | TRBD1 | TRBV27 | once
CASSLQGGAGTEAFF | TGTGCCAGCTCACTACAGGGGGGTGCGGGCACTGAAGCTTTCTTT | TRBJ1-1 | TRBD1 | TRBV18 | -
CASSQGQGSTDTQYF | TGTGCCAGCAGCCAAGGTCAGGGGAGCACAGATACGCAGTATTTT | TRBJ2-3 | - | TRBV5-4 | -
CASSLGGDRDEKLFF | TGTGCCAGCAGCTTGGGCGGGGACAGGGATGAAAAACTGTTTTTT | TRBJ1-4 | TRBD1 | TRBV5-4 | once
CASSTLAGQGDEQYF | TGTGCCAGCAGTACCCTGGCGGGACAGGGTGACGAGCAGTACTTC | TRBJ2-7 | TRBD1 | TRBV6-6 | -
CATSRHLNGLAGVSGELFF | TGTGCCACCAGCAGACACCTCAACGGACTAGCGGGCGTGTCTGGGGAGCTGTTTTTT | TRBJ2-2 | TRBD2 | TRBV15 | -
CASSHREEWRGGTEAFF | TGTGCCAGCAGCCATAGGGAGGAGTGGAGGGGAGGAACTGAAGCTTTCTTT | TRBJ1-1 | - | TRBV14 | -
CASSTETFYNEQFF | TGTGCCAGCAGCACGGAGACGTTCTACAATGAGCAGTTCTTC | TRBJ2-1 | - | TRBV5-5 | -
CASSLESNGETQYF | TGCGCCAGCAGCTTGGAGAGCAACGGGGAGACCCAGTACTTC | TRBJ2-5 | - | TRBV5-1 | -
CATSAGSSYNEQFF | TGTGCCACCTCGGCGGGGAGCTCCTACAATGAGCAGTTCTTC | TRBJ2-1 | - | TRBV7-8 | -
CASSSTGELGTEAFF | TGTGCCAGCAGCTCGACAGGGGAGCTCGGCACTGAAGCTTTCTTT | TRBJ1-1 | TRBD1 | TRBV7-8 | -